This T cell receptor beta chain appears in the sequencing data of a study of blood T cell repertoires in COVID-19. Overall study: The origin of the acute and convalescent COVID-19 samples was the United States, Italy and Spain. Sources were T cells, B-cell-depleted T cells, or PBMCs; the material itself was cDNA or gDNA.

Germline CDR1 is SGHRS and CDR2 is YFSETQ. Trimming took off 0 bases at V and 5 bases at J, with 9 bases between the two ends. The CDR3 totals 15 residues. Data came from immunoSEQ multiplex PCR; TCRdb stores just in-frame clones and leaves some out. The data show tens of thousands of clones, around 83% seen once. The chain is built from TRBV5-1 and TRBJ1-6; perhaps TRBD1 as D (6 bases). Sequencing was carried out using peripheral blood. This clonotype was obtained from a woman at least 80 years old with acute or convalescent COVID-19. CDR3 DNA sequence: TGCGCCAGCAGCTTGGCGGGGGGCGATAATTCACCCCTCCACTTT. It yields the protein CASSLAGGDNSPLHF. Variable domain in full (rest from reference TRBV5-1 and TRBJ1-6): KAGVTQTPRYLIKTRGQQVTLSCSPISGHRSVSWYQQTPGQGLQFLFEYFSETQRNKGNFPGRFSGRQFSNSRSEMNVSTLELGDSALYLCASSLAGGDNSPLHFGNGTRLTVT.